This T cell receptor beta chain was sequenced during a study of blood T cell repertoires in COVID-19. The wider study: Spain, Italy and the United States supplied samples that represented acute and convalescent COVID-19.

On this clone itself: A junction end diverges from the germline sequence, so it may reflect a read error. The same CDR3 is also encoded by other DNA sequences in this sample.

The CDR3 has 17 amino acids. Germline CDR1 and CDR2: SGHTA and FQGNSA. Original methodology: Reference gene primer amplification in the assay estimated nucleated cell counts. Produced via immunoSEQ multiplex PCR; TCRdb's table is partial and in-frame only. V and J calls plus clone size are reproduced from that table; the DNA served to infer D and trimming. The sample gives hundreds of thousands of clones, 85% to 90% of which show up once; roughly 4.1% is in the top ten. Sequencing input: peripheral blood. The rearrangement joins TRBV7-2 to TRBJ1-1, with 7 bases fitting TRBD1. This receptor was identified in a man aged 50-60 years with acute or convalescent COVID-19. CDR3 bases: TGTGCTAGCAGCTTAGTCATTGGTTATGCAGGGGGAACTGAAGCTTTCTTT. It translates to CASSLVIGYAGGTEAFF.